This T cell receptor beta chain was sequenced in a study of monozygotic twins with inflammatory bowel disease. Findings and caveats of the study: Fewer shared clonotypes with others were found in IBD patients than in healthy twins, especially with disease activity.

The draw for each donor consisted of a single 2.5 ml blood sample. Looked up from germline, CDR1 is DFQATT and CDR2 is SNEGSKA (reference sequence). This CDR3 spans 13 amino acids. Concerning this clonotype itself: The antigen is not known.

TCRdb reprocessed the 5' RACE reads, keeping one entry per CDR3 protein, no DNA. The repertoire table contains approximately 390,000 distinct CDR3 sequences. Sample: blood. This sequence originates from a human donor with ulcerative colitis or Crohn's disease, or a healthy co-twin of an affected twin (not recorded which). The rearrangement links TRBV20-1 to TRBJ1-2. The CDR3 protein is CSARDLRLEGYTF.